The rows below give T cell receptor beta chains drawn from one sample of a study of response to subunit inactivated influenza vaccine. TCRdb analysed the RT-PCR reads with MiXCR anew, one entry per CDR3 protein. The data hold fewer than 700,000 distinct CDR3 sequences, with over 10% observed a single time. Sequenced here: PBMCs from blood, sampled more than 35 days after vaccination. The origin of the receptors is a man aged 45-60 years who received an inactivated influenza vaccine. CDR3s include the opening cysteine and the closing phenylalanine or tryptophan. The D gene is left open where the match is weak. The listing skips clone size in some rows; elsewhere it reads once, few, many or a size class.

TGCGCCAGCGGCCCGGGACAGGGGGTATATGGCTACACCTTC,CASGPGQGVYGYTF,TRBV5-1,TRBD1,TRBJ1-2,few
TGTGCCAGCGGAGCAGGGCGCAATCAGCCCCAGCATTTT,CASGAGRNQPQHF,TRBV6-2/TRBV6-3,.,TRBJ1-5,.
TGCGCCAGCAGCTTGGATGGAGGGAGTCCCTACGAGCAGTACTTC,CASSLDGGSPYEQYF,TRBV5-1,.,TRBJ2-7,.
TGTGCCAGCAGAACCATCCGACCGAAGATGAACACTGAAGCTTTCTTT,CASRTIRPKMNTEAFF,TRBV6-2/TRBV6-3,.,TRBJ1-1,.
TGCAGTGCTAGAGATCAACAGGGGGCAGGGTATGGCTACACCTTC,CSARDQQGAGYGYTF,TRBV20-1,TRBD1,TRBJ1-2,.
TGTGCCAGCAGCTTGGGATACCGAGGGACTGAAGCTTTCTTT,CASSLGYRGTEAFF,TRBV5-6,.,TRBJ1-1,few
TGTGCCAGCAGGCGGGGGCAGGTCGTCGACAATGAGCAGTTCTTC,CASRRGQVVDNEQFF,TRBV6-1,.,TRBJ2-1,few
TGCAGCGTTGTGAAGATATTGGACACTGAAGCTTTCTTT,CSVVKILDTEAFF,TRBV29-1,.,TRBJ1-1,many
TGTGCCAGCAGCCTGAGGACTAGTTTCTACGAGCAGTACTTC,CASSLRTSFYEQYF,TRBV6-2/TRBV6-3,TRBD2,TRBJ2-7,few
TGTGCCAGCAGACTCTCGGCATCATGCCAAGAGACCCAGTACTTC,CASRLSASCQETQYF,TRBV7-4,.,TRBJ2-5,few
TGCAGCGGCGGACTAGGTGGGGAGCTGTTTTTT,CSGGLGGELFF,TRBV29-1,TRBD2,TRBJ2-2,few
TGTGCCAGCAGTTACCCTGACAGGGCCACTCTGGGCACTGAAGCTTTCTTT,CASSYPDRATLGTEAFF,TRBV6-2/TRBV6-3,TRBD1,TRBJ1-1,few
TGTGCCAGCAGCCCCTGGGGGTCCTACAATGAGCAGTTCTTC,CASSPWGSYNEQFF,TRBV7-9,.,TRBJ2-1,.
TGTGCCAGCAGCGTAGGTCTAGCGGGAGTGAATGAGCAGTTCTTC,CASSVGLAGVNEQFF,TRBV9,TRBD2,TRBJ2-1,many
TGCGCCACCAAGCCAGCTTTATCTTCCTACGAGCAGTACTTC,CATKPALSSYEQYF,TRBV5-1,.,TRBJ2-7,few